This note documents a single T cell receptor (beta chain) sequence. This CDR3 spans 13 amino acids. The germline V and J ends were trimmed by 6 bases and 3 bases, with 11 bases remaining between them. From germline, CDR1 is MNHEY and CDR2 SMNVEV (reference sequence). The data derive from a study of T cell responses to AZD1222 COVID-19 vaccine. TCRdb keeps only in-frame clones here, not all; method: immunoSEQ multiplex PCR. The sample contains approximately 84,000 clones, 83% of which appear only once. The source of this sequence is an adult who received the AZD1222 COVID-19 vaccine. V gene TRBV27 combines with J gene TRBJ1-1; D not resolved. The sample in question was peripheral blood, obtained 28 days after the second AZD1222 dose. CDR3 in amino acids: CASSFQWHTEAFF. The CDR3 DNA reads as TGTGCCAGCAGCTTCCAATGGCACACTGAAGCTTTCTTT.